Below, 14 T cell receptor beta chains from the same sample are listed, as sequenced in a study of persistence of HIV-infected CD4 T cells. Lysates of CMV-infected fibroblasts at around 9.8 ug/mL stimulated these cells. CD40L-negative CD69-negative CD45RO-high memory CD4+ T cells were sorted as populations depleted of antigen-responding cells. The immunoSEQ assay was version 4, run in survey mode. Libraries were prepared by immunoSEQ multiplex PCR; TCRdb keeps only in-frame clonotypes and omits some of them. This sample carries about 30,000 clones, 82% of them seen once, and the ten largest clones take around 0.94%. These receptors lack a known antigen. This sample comprised CD4+ T cells sorted from PBMCs after roughly 18-hour stimulation, obtained from a patient who received antiretroviral therapy. The source of these receptors is an adult man with HIV who was CMV-seropositive.

This chain connects TRBV5-6 to TRBJ2-1; no firm D call. The CDR3 loop spans 16 amino acids. V gave up 4 bases and J gave up 0 bases, with 14 bases separating them. Germline loops: CDR1 SGHDT, CDR2 YYEEEE. DNA of the CDR3: TGTGCCAGCAGCCCCGTAATGAGGAGCTCCTACAATGAGCAGTTCTTC. This sequence encodes CASSPVMRSSYNEQFF. The full variable domain, completed using reference TRBV5-6 and TRBJ2-1, is DAGVTQSPTHLIKTRGQQVTLRCSPKSGHDTVSWYQQALGQGPQFIFQYYEEEERQRGNFPDRFSGHQFPNYSSELNVNALLLGDSALYLCASSPVMRSSYNEQFFGPGTRLTVL.

With respect to this clone: At one end, the junction sequence differs from germline, possibly due to a read error. The gene calls are TRBV7-9 and TRBJ1-1, with 7 positions matching TRBD1. The CDR3 totals 12 residues. CDR1 and CDR2 from the germline V gene are SEHNR and FQNEAQ (reference sequence). The chain's CDR3 is CASSSSGGRLVF. The CDR3 bases are TGTGCCAGCAGCTCATCAGGGGGAAGGCTCGTCTTT.

The chain links TRBV6-5 to TRBJ1-1; D perhaps matches TRBD1 (5 bases). CDR1 MNHEY and CDR2 SVGAGI come from the germline V gene. This CDR3 has 13 residues. V lost 1 base, J lost 7 bases, and 10 bases lay in between. The CDR3 region has the DNA TGTGCCAGCAGTTACTGGCAGGGAGGTGAAGCTTTCTTT. Its protein product is CASSYWQGGEAFF.

The chain employs TRBV28 and TRBJ1-1, with 7 bases fitting TRBD1. The ends lost 6 bases at V and 1 base at J; junction bases unmatched: 8. CDR1 MDHEN and CDR2 SYDVKM come from the germline V gene. The CDR3 length is 15 residues. CDR3: CASRDRQGGNTEAFF. CDR3 DNA sequence: TGTGCCAGCAGAGACCGACAGGGAGGGAACACTGAAGCTTTCTTT.

The V gene is TRBV7-6, the J gene TRBJ2-1; no definite D call. CDR3 length equals 13 residues. Germline-derived CDR1 and CDR2 are SGHVS and FNYEAQ. Trimming took off 1 base at V and 6 bases at J, with 7 bases between the two ends. CDR3 nucleotide sequence: TGTGCCAGCAGCTTAGGGGGTCCCAATGAGCAGTTCTTC. This codes for CASSLGGPNEQFF. Using reference TRBV7-6 and TRBJ2-1 for the parts outside the CDR3, the full variable domain is GAGVSQSPRYKVTKRGQDVALRCDPISGHVSLYWYRQALGQGPEFLTYFNYEAQQDKSGLPNDRFSAERPEGSISTLTIQRTEQRDSAMYRCASSLGGPNEQFFGPGTRLTVL.

The chain links TRBV6-2 or TRBV6-3 to TRBJ2-1, with 11 positions matching TRBD1. Germline CDR1 is MNHEY and CDR2 is SVGEGT. The CDR3 spans 13 residues. After removal of 3 bases from V and 10 bases from J, the junction contained 2 bases not matched to a gene. The CDR3 bases are TGTGCCAGCAGTTATGGGACAGGGGGGGAGCAGTTCTTC. Its translation is CASSYGTGGEQFF.

The V gene is TRBV30, the J gene TRBJ2-5; 8 bases map to TRBD2. V gave up 1 base and J gave up 4 bases; unmatched junction bases: 5. Germline V CDR1 and CDR2: GTSNPN, SVGIG (reference sequence). The CDR3 is 14 residues long. In nucleotides, the CDR3 is TGTGCCTGGAGTGGCGGGGGGATCGGAGAGACCCAGTACTTC. Protein product: CAWSGGGIGETQYF.

The chain employs TRBV10-2 and TRBJ1-6; D may be TRBD1 (6 bases). Germline CDR1 and CDR2: WSHSY and SAAADI. Trimming shortened V by 7 bases and J by 2 bases, and 12 bases separated the two germline ends. The CDR3 consists of 15 residues. CDR3 bases: TGCGCCAGCATGGAGGGGGGGACCTATAATTCACCCCTCCACTTT. Protein product: CASMEGGTYNSPLHF.

This clone was detected only a few times. The chain combines TRBV7-8 with TRBJ1-2; no firm D call. The CDR3 has 14 amino acids. The V gene lost 4 bases and the J gene lost 5 bases, with 14 bases spanning the gap. Looked up from germline, CDR1 is SGHVS and CDR2 is FQNEAQ. CDR3 nucleotide sequence: TGTGCCAGCAGCTCTGGCCTGGGTGATTATGGCTACACCTTC. Its protein is CASSSGLGDYGYTF.

This chain links TRBV5-1 with TRBJ2-7; a possible D gene is TRBD1 (5 bases). The CDR3 spans 14 residues. Germline V lookup: CDR1 SGHRS, CDR2 YFSETQ. Trimming cost V 0 bases and J 7 bases, with 14 bases left between them. CDR3 nucleotides: TGCGCCAGCAGCTTGGACAGGCAGGTGGGGGAGCAGTACTTC. Amino acids: CASSLDRQVGEQYF. Full variable domain (missing parts from reference TRBV5-1 and TRBJ2-7): KAGVTQTPRYLIKTRGQQVTLSCSPISGHRSVSWYQQTPGQGLQFLFEYFSETQRNKGNFPGRFSGRQFSNSRSEMNVSTLELGDSALYLCASSLDRQVGEQYFGPGTRLTVT.

V and J are TRBV6-5 and TRBJ2-7; perhaps TRBD1 as D (5 bases). This CDR3 region has 14 residues. Looked up from germline, CDR1 is MNHEY and CDR2 is SVGAGI. V shed 7 bases and J shed 0 bases, with 13 bases lying between them. CDR3 residues: CASKAGLSSYEQYF. The CDR3 nucleotides are TGTGCCAGCAAGGCAGGGTTGAGCTCCTACGAGCAGTACTTC.

The V gene is TRBV27, the J gene TRBJ2-5, with 9 bases that match TRBD1. Germline V lookup: CDR1 MNHEY, CDR2 SMNVEV (reference sequence). The CDR3 is 16 amino acids. The junction had 14 bases not matched to a gene; V was cut back by 5 bases and J by 7 bases. The CDR3 is CASSPRTGAPSRTQYF. The CDR3 DNA follows: TGTGCCAGCAGTCCAAGGACAGGGGCACCTTCTAGGACCCAGTACTTC.

V and J are TRBV5-4 and TRBJ2-7; 8 bases line up with TRBD1. Germline trimming cut 0 bases from V and 6 bases from J; bases unmatched to any gene: 5. Germline lookup yields CDR1 SGHNT and CDR2 YYREEE (reference sequence). The CDR3 length is 14 residues. CDR3 protein: CASSLETGVGEQYF. CDR3 sequence (DNA): TGTGCCAGCAGCTTGGAGACAGGGGTAGGCGAGCAGTACTTC.

J is TRBJ2-3 and V is TRBV4-3; 8 nucleotides match TRBD2. V lost 2 bases and J lost 2; bases outside the gene matches: 6. CDR1 is LGHNA and CDR2 is YSLEER in the germline V gene. The CDR3 length is 16 residues. The chain's CDR3 is CASSQNGGGFTDTQYF. CDR3 nucleotide sequence: TGCGCCAGCAGCCAAAATGGCGGGGGGTTCACAGATACGCAGTATTTT.